The source of this TCR beta chain is a study of T cell responses to AZD1222 COVID-19 vaccine. Overall study findings and caveats: Vaccine-associated CD4 TCRs spanned spike, dominant at 160-218 and 743-854. Donors were chiefly white British, with a greater number of females, and clonal diversity was perhaps underestimated. Baseline antibody screening turned up just six seropositive AZD1222 recipients. Epitopes outside B.1.351 and B.1.1.7 mutated regions reportedly drew nearly half of spike TCRs.

As concerns this clone: Antigen: not known.

Data came from immunoSEQ multiplex PCR; TCRdb stores just in-frame clones and leaves some out. Of tens of thousands of clones in the sample, 85% were seen once. The CDR3 is made up of 17 amino acids. The V gene's germline CDR1 is SGHVS and CDR2 FNYEAQ. V dropped 1 base and J dropped 0; count of bases not matched to a gene: 4. The TCR sequence derives from an adult in good health. The chain couples TRBV7-6 to TRBJ2-1; 9 positions agree with TRBD2. The material sequenced was peripheral blood, taken on day 0 of AZD1222 vaccination. The CDR3 loop reads CASSLGETSGSYNEQFF. As DNA, the CDR3 is TGTGCCAGCAGCTTAGGGGAGACTAGCGGCTCCTACAATGAGCAGTTCTTC.